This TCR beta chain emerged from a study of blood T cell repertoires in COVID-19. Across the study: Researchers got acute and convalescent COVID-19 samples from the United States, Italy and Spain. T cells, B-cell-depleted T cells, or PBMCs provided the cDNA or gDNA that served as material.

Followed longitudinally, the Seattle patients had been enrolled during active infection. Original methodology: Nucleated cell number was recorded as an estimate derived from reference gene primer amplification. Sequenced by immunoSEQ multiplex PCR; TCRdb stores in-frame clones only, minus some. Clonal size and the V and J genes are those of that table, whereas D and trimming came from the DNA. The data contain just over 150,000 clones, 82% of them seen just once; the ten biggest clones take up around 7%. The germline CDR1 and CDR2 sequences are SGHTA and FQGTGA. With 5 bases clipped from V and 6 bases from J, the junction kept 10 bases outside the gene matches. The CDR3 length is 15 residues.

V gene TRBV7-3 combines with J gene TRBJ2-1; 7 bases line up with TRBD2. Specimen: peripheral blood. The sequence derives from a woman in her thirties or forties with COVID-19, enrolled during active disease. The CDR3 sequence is CASSPTRTSGNEQFF. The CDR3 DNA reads TGTGCCAGCAGCCCGACTCGGACTAGTGGCAATGAGCAGTTCTTC.